The rows below give T cell receptor beta chains drawn from one sample of a study of blood T cell repertoires in COVID-19. Produced via immunoSEQ multiplex PCR; TCRdb's table is partial and in-frame only. The sample contains roughly 290,000 clones, around 85% of which appear only once. Sample: peripheral blood. Source of these receptors: a woman aged 30 to 39 who had recovered from COVID-19. Each CDR3 is given with its conserved first and last residue. The D gene is left open where the match is weak. Clone size appears in some rows only: once, few, many, or a class for an expanded clone.

j_gene	d_gene	v_gene	abundance	CDR3aa	CDR3nt
TRBJ1-6	.	TRBV4-2	.	CASSLQGYNSPLHF	TGTGCCAGCAGCCTCCAGGGTTACAATTCACCCCTCCACTTT
TRBJ2-7	.	TRBV7-2	.	CASSLWTDYEQYF	TGTGCCAGCAGCTTATGGACAGACTACGAGCAGTACTTC
TRBJ1-4	.	TRBV7-9	.	CASSLVYRNEKLFF	TGTGCCAGCAGCTTAGTCTACAGAAATGAAAAACTGTTTTTT
TRBJ1-4	.	TRBV12-3/TRBV12-4	few	CASISYSGEKLFF	TGTGCCAGCATCTCTTACAGTGGTGAAAAACTGTTTTTT
TRBJ1-3	TRBD1	TRBV6-5	.	CASSYRGRENTIYF	TGTGCCAGCAGTTACAGGGGGCGCGAAAACACCATATATTTT
TRBJ1-2	.	TRBV4-2	.	CASSQDLDGSYGYTF	TGTGCCAGCAGCCAAGATTTGGACGGGAGCTATGGCTACACCTTC
TRBJ2-4	.	TRBV18	.	CASSPDYGDIQYF	TGTGCCAGCTCACCAGACTACGGGGACATTCAGTACTTC
TRBJ1-1	TRBD1	TRBV2	few	CASTGQGLVVEAFF	TGTGCCAGCACGGGACAGGGTCTCGTTGTTGAAGCTTTCTTT
TRBJ2-7	TRBD1	TRBV7-2	.	CASSLQGAGPTYEQYF	TGTGCCAGCAGCTTACAGGGGGCAGGACCGACCTACGAGCAGTACTTC
TRBJ2-7	TRBD2	TRBV7-3	few	CASSRTSGSEQYF	TGTGCCAGCAGCCGGACTAGCGGGAGCGAGCAGTACTTC
TRBJ2-7	TRBD2	TRBV27	.	CASRISGSMYEQYF	TGTGCCAGCAGGATTAGCGGGAGTATGTACGAGCAGTACTTC
TRBJ1-6	TRBD1	TRBV3-1/TRBV3-2	.	CASSLTGDKDNSPLHF	TGTGCCAGCAGCCTTACAGGGGATAAAGATAATTCACCCCTCCACTTT
TRBJ1-1	TRBD1	TRBV25-1	many	CATGQGATEAFF	TGTGCCACCGGCCAGGGGGCCACTGAAGCTTTCTTT
TRBJ2-3	TRBD1	TRBV29-1	.	CSVKTGGDTQYF	TGCAGCGTTAAGACAGGGGGAGATACGCAGTATTTT
TRBJ2-1	TRBD2	TRBV7-3	.	CASSLIPDGRGNNEQFF	TGTGCCAGCAGCTTAATTCCCGACGGGAGGGGGAACAATGAGCAGTTCTTC
TRBJ2-1	.	TRBV27	.	CASLEISTYNEQFF	TGTGCCAGTTTAGAGATATCCACTTACAATGAGCAGTTCTTC
TRBJ1-1	TRBD1	TRBV19	.	CASNAQGPNTEAFF	TGTGCCAGTAACGCACAGGGGCCGAACACTGAAGCTTTCTTT
TRBJ2-6	TRBD1	TRBV2	.	CASSGDRGHGANVLTF	TGTGCCAGCAGTGGGGACAGGGGGCATGGGGCCAACGTCCTGACTTTC
TRBJ2-2	.	TRBV5-4	.	CASSPSDPGRELFF	TGTGCCAGCAGCCCTTCGGACCCCGGGAGGGAGCTGTTTTTT
TRBJ2-7	TRBD1	TRBV3-1/TRBV3-2	.	CASSHLRGGLYEQYF	TGTGCCAGCAGCCACCTGAGAGGGGGCCTCTACGAGCAGTACTTC
TRBJ2-2	TRBD2	TRBV7-2	.	CASSLAGLAGVVGELFF	TGTGCCAGCAGCTTAGCAGGCCTAGCGGGAGTAGTCGGGGAGCTGTTTTTT
TRBJ1-2	.	TRBV5-4	.	CASSSLTANYGYTF	TGTGCCAGCAGCTCGCTGACAGCGAACTATGGCTACACCTTC
TRBJ2-1	.	TRBV2	.	CASSDSLAVEQFF	TGTGCCAGCAGTGACTCACTAGCTGTCGAGCAGTTCTTC
TRBJ2-5	.	TRBV9	.	CASSGADQETQYF	TGTGCCAGCAGCGGGGCAGATCAAGAGACCCAGTACTTC
TRBJ2-7	.	TRBV5-1	.	CASSKTAGSYEQYF	TGCGCCAGCAGCAAGACGGCGGGGTCCTACGAGCAGTACTTC
TRBJ2-7	.	TRBV6-5	.	CASRTRDEQYF	TGTGCCAGCAGAACGAGGGACGAGCAGTACTTC
TRBJ2-4	.	TRBV5-4	.	CASSWGAGLAKNIQYF	TGTGCCAGCAGCTGGGGCGCGGGGCTAGCCAAAAACATTCAGTACTTC
TRBJ1-2	.	TRBV6-6	.	CASSYSTEAGYTF	TGTGCCAGCAGTTACTCGACGGAGGCTGGCTACACCTTC
TRBJ2-7	TRBD1	TRBV5-1	.	CASRLGQGVVYEQYF	TGCGCCAGCAGACTCGGGCAGGGGGTCGTATACGAGCAGTACTTC
TRBJ1-2	.	TRBV19	.	CASSARTAYYGYTF	TGTGCCAGTAGTGCCCGGACAGCCTACTATGGCTACACCTTC
TRBJ1-2	TRBD1	TRBV13	.	CASSLGYTGGVEGYTF	TGTGCCAGCAGCTTAGGGTATACAGGGGGTGTGGAAGGCTACACCTTC
TRBJ1-5	.	TRBV27	many	CASRKAGSNQPQHF	TGTGCCAGCAGAAAAGCAGGGAGCAATCAGCCCCAGCATTTT
TRBJ1-1	.	TRBV13	.	CASSLVRGNDTEAFF	TGTGCCAGCAGCTTAGTAAGGGGGAATGACACTGAAGCTTTCTTT
TRBJ2-3	.	TRBV6-2/TRBV6-3	.	CASSPQRRDTQYF	TGTGCCAGCAGCCCCCAGCGGCGGGATACGCAGTATTTT
TRBJ1-4	.	TRBV7-8	once	CASRLPPGLGNEKLFF	TGTGCCAGCAGGCTCCCGCCGGGGTTGGGGAATGAAAAACTGTTTTTT
TRBJ2-3	.	TRBV9	.	CASSVGGGDTDTQYF	TGTGCCAGCAGCGTAGGCGGCGGGGACACAGATACGCAGTATTTT
TRBJ2-3	TRBD2	TRBV11-2	.	CASSFGGSIDTQYF	TGTGCCAGCAGCTTCGGCGGGAGTATCGATACGCAGTATTTT
TRBJ2-7	.	TRBV7-3	.	CASSLLWDKLSVSHYEQYF	TGTGCCAGCAGCTTATTATGGGACAAGCTCTCAGTTTCTCACTACGAGCAGTACTTC
TRBJ2-5	TRBD1	TRBV12-3/TRBV12-4	.	CATASQGFETQYF	TGTGCCACCGCCTCACAGGGGTTTGAGACCCAGTACTTC